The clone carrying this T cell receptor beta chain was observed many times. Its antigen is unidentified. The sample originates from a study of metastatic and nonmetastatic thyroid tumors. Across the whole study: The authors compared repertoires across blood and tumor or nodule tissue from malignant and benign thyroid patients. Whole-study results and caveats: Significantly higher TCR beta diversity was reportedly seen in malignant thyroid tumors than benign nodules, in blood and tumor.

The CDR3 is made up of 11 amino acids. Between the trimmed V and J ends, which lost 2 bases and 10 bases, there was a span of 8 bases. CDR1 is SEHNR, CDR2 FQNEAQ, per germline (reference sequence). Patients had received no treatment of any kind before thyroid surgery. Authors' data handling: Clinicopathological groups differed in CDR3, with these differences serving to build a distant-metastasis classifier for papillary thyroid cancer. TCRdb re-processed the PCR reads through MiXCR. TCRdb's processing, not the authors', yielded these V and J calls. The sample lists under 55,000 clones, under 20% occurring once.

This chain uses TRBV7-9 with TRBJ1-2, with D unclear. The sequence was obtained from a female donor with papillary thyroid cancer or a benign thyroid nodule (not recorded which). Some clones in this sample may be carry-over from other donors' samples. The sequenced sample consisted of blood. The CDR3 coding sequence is TGTGCCAGCAGCTTAACCACTAACTACACCTTC. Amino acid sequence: CASSLTTNYTF.